This T cell receptor beta chain is from a study of technical replicates of blood from several donors. Clones were sequenced by immunoSEQ multiplex PCR, and TCRdb holds only the in-frame ones, with some missing. There are 95,000 or so clones in the sample; roughly 95% occur only once, and almost 0.35% lies in the top ten. Germline assignment: CDR1 SGDLS and CDR2 YYNGEE. The CDR3 spans 15 residues. Trimming took off 4 bases at V and 7 bases at J, with 20 bases between the two ends. The sequenced sample was T cells isolated from PBMCs. The sequence derives from a human donor in good health. This chain joins TRBV9 and TRBJ1-2; D is perhaps TRBD1 (6 bases). Here the CDR3 reads CASSSQDETGIGYTF. CDR3 in DNA: TGTGCCAGCAGCTCTCAAGATGAAACAGGGATTGGCTACACCTTC. The complete variable domain, with remaining parts taken from reference TRBV9 and TRBJ1-2, reads DSGVTQTPKHLITATGQRVTLRCSPRSGDLSVYWYQQSLDQGLQFLIQYYNGEERAKGNILERFSAQQFPDLHSELNLSSLELGDSALYFCASSSQDETGIGYTFGSGTRLTVV.